The table lists the clone carrying this TCR beta chain with a few counts. This entry belongs to a study of graft-versus-host responses after intestinal transplantation. Background on the study: Anti-thymocyte globulin induction was given to all recipients, followed by tacrolimus and steroids for 2 to 4 years.

Plating of about 200,000 CFSE-labeled responder cells was done together with about 200,000 irradiated, violet-dye-labeled stimulator cells. Per the germline V gene, CDR1 is SGHVS and CDR2 is FQNEAQ. The CDR3 is 15 amino acids. The germline V and J ends were trimmed by 6 bases and 2 bases, with 14 bases remaining between them. Findings and caveats of the study: Individuals carrying graft-donor T cell macrochimerism showed high graft-versus-host to host-versus-graft clonal ratios in allografts. Some GvH clones were seen earlier in gut or blood, suggesting intestinal origin.

The method was immunoSEQ multiplex PCR; TCRdb's version includes in-frame clones alone and lacks a portion of them. This table has about 14,000 clones, about 35% appearing once. The sequence was obtained from a human patient who received an intestinal transplant. The chain combines TRBV7-8 with TRBJ2-1; tentatively, D is TRBD2 (6 bases). Sequencing used alloreactive CD8+ T cells from a mixed lymphocyte reaction culture, obtained before intestinal transplant. Specified subset: CFSE-low proliferating T cells sorted from approximately 6-day pre-transplant mixed lymphocyte reaction (GvH or HvG direction). This CDR3 is CASRPLARTYNEQFF. The CDR3 DNA reads TGTGCCAGCAGGCCCCTAGCGCGTACCTACAATGAGCAGTTCTTC.